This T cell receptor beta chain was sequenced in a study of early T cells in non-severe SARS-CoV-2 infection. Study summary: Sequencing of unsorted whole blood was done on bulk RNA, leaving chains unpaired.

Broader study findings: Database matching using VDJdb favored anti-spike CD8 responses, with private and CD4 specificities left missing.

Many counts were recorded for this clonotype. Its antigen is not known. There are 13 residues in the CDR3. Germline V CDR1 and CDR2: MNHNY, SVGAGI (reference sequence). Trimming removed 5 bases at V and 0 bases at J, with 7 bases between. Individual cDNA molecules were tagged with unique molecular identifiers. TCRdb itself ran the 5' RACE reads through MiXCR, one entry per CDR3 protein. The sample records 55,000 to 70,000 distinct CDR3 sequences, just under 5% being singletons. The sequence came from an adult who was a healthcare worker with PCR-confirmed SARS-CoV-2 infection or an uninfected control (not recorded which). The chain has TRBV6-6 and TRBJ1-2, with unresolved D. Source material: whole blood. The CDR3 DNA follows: TGTGCCAGCAGTCCAGACCCTAACTATGGCTACACCTTC. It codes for CASSPDPNYGYTF.